The 7 T cell receptor beta chains given below trace back to one sample, sequenced in a study of T cells after yellow fever vaccination. TCRdb fed the 5' RACE reads into MiXCR, producing one record per CDR3 protein. This sample has over 300,000 distinct CDR3 sequences; about 4% occur once, and the top ten carry approximately 25%. Specimen: PBMCs, collected 5 days after the yellow fever booster vaccination. These TCRs come from a man between 18 and 35 years old who received the YFV17D yellow fever vaccine.

This clonotype turned up a few times. This rearrangement joins TRBV2 to TRBJ1-6, with D unresolved. The V end lost 1 base, the J end lost 14 bases, and 12 bases lay between the germline ends. Germline loops: CDR1 SNHLY, CDR2 FYNNEI. The CDR3 runs 13 residues. CDR3 amino acids: CASSEEAASTLHF. CDR3 nucleotide sequence: TGTGCCAGCAGTGAAGAAGCGGCTTCGACCCTCCACTTT.

V is TRBV5-4 and J is TRBJ2-1; TRBD2 matches 13 bases. V lost 4 bases to trimming and J lost 8 bases; unmatched junction nucleotides: 6. The CDR3 covers 15 residues. CDR1 is SGHNT and CDR2 is YYREEE in the germline V gene (reference sequence). CDR3 loop: CASSVGTSGAYEQFF. The CDR3 DNA reads TGTGCCAGCAGCGTTGGGACTAGCGGGGCCTATGAGCAGTTCTTC.

The V and J genes are TRBV6-6 and TRBJ2-3; TRBD2 agrees at 11 bases. The trim removed 2 bases at V and 7 bases at J, leaving 11 bases unmatched. CDR1 is MNHNY, CDR2 SVGAGI, per germline (reference sequence). The CDR3 has 17 amino acids. The CDR3 nucleotides are TGTGCCAGCAGTTACGGGCTAGCGGGGGGCCGTAGGCATACGCAGTATTTT. This sequence encodes CASSYGLAGGRRHTQYF.

This clonotype was seen only a few times. This chain links TRBV12-3 or TRBV12-4 with TRBJ1-5, with a possible D match to TRBD1 (5 bases). V was cut by 6 bases and J by 7 bases, with 16 bases left in between. The CDR3 sequence is 14 residues long. The CDR3: CASRNEGVGQPQHF. CDR3 bases: TGTGCCAGCAGAAACGAAGGGGTGGGGCAGCCCCAGCATTTT.

The V and J genes are TRBV24-1 and TRBJ2-3, with TRBD1 identical over 10 bases. V shed 4 bases and J 5 bases; nucleotides not matched to a gene: 8. This CDR3 contains 16 residues. Germline CDR1 and CDR2: KGHDR and SFDVKD. CDR3 protein: CATSEGRQGARDTQYF. In DNA form, the CDR3 reads TGTGCCACCAGTGAAGGCCGACAGGGGGCAAGAGATACGCAGTATTTT.

The chain couples TRBV6-5 to TRBJ1-1; 7 nucleotides agree with TRBD1. Trimming removed 6 bases from V and 8 bases from J; junction bases left unmatched: 6. The CDR3 has 12 amino acids. Germline-derived CDR1 and CDR2 are MNHEY and SVGAGI. The CDR3 spells CASSDRTGEAFF. CDR3 DNA sequence: TGTGCCAGCAGCGACCGGACAGGAGAAGCTTTCTTT.

The genes are TRBV6-6 and TRBJ1-2; tentatively, D is TRBD1 (5 bases). Germline CDR1 and CDR2: MNHNY and SVGAGI (reference sequence). The CDR3 length is 12 residues. The V end lost 0 bases, the J end lost 13 bases, and 12 bases lay between the germline ends. CDR3 residues: CASSYSGGWCTF. The CDR3 nucleotides are TGTGCCAGCAGTTACTCCGGGGGGTGGTGCACCTTC.